Listed below are T cell receptor beta chains from one sample, sequenced in a study of shared clonotypes between healthy human individuals. Profiling relied on immunoSEQ multiplex PCR, and the TCRdb table lists in-frame clones only, not all of them. The sample records some 1 million clones, 75% being singletons. Sequenced sample: memory CD4+ T cells sorted from blood. Every receptor here comes from a man aged 18 to 29 in good health. Both conserved end residues are part of each CDR3. A D gene is named only where the DNA matches it firmly. Clone size is given for some rows only: seen once, a few or many times, or a class if the clone is expanded.

14 TRBJ2-2 - - TRBV4-3 TGCGCCAGCAGCCAAGATAACAACCTCGGGGAGCTGTTTTTT CASSQDNNLGELFF
16 TRBJ2-1 - - TRBV15 TGTGCCACCAGCAGAGATCCTAATAGCGTTGGCAATGAGCAGTTCTTC CATSRDPNSVGNEQFF
19 TRBJ2-6 - - TRBV14 TGTGCCAGCAGCCCGCCAGGCGGGACCGTGTTTCGCGGGGCCAACGTCCTGACTTTC CASSPPGGTVFRGANVLTF
13 TRBJ1-1 few - TRBV7-6 TGTGCCAGCAGCTTAGGTTCTATGACTGAAGCTTTCTTT CASSLGSMTEAFF
14 TRBJ1-2 - TRBD1 TRBV5-4 TGTGCCAGCAGACCGGACAGGGGAAACTATGGCTACACCTTC CASRPDRGNYGYTF
13 TRBJ1-4 - - TRBV18 TGTGCCAGCTCACGGGCAACTAATGAAAAACTGTTTTTT CASSRATNEKLFF
13 TRBJ2-1 - - TRBV7-2 TGTGCCAGCAGTTCGTTGGATGGGGGCGAGCAGTTCTTC CASSSLDGGEQFF
16 TRBJ2-5 - TRBD2 TRBV19 TGTGCCAGTAGTATGCTATCAGCGGGAGGGGGGGAGACCCAGTACTTC CASSMLSAGGGETQYF
19 TRBJ2-6 once TRBD1 TRBV28 TGTGCCAGCAGGCCCCTGCCGGGACAGGGACCCGATGGGGCCAACGTCCTGACTTTC CASRPLPGQGPDGANVLTF
17 TRBJ2-3 - TRBD2 TRBV7-2 TGTGCCAGCAGCCCCTACGGACTAGCGGGATATTCAGATACGCAGTATTTT CASSPYGLAGYSDTQYF
13 TRBJ2-5 once - TRBV10-3 TGTGCCATCAAGGCTCGAGGGGGAGAGACCCAGTACTTC CAIKARGGETQYF
17 TRBJ2-5 - TRBD1 TRBV5-4 TGTGCCAGCAGCCGCGTCGGGGCAATGACAGGGAAAGAGACCCAGTACTTC CASSRVGAMTGKETQYF
19 TRBJ1-6 - TRBD1 TRBV7-8 TGTGCCAGCAGCGCAACTCCCCGACAGGGCTTCTCCTATAATTCACCCCTCCACTTT CASSATPRQGFSYNSPLHF
20 TRBJ2-7 - TRBD2 TRBV4-2 TGTGCCAGCAGCCGGATACCAGGGACTAGCGGGGGGGCCCGGTCCTACGAGCAGTACTTC CASSRIPGTSGGARSYEQYF
17 TRBJ2-4 - TRBD1 TRBV7-2 TGTGCCAGCAGCTTAGCGCCGACAGGGGGATCCAAAAACATTCAGTACTTC CASSLAPTGGSKNIQYF
14 TRBJ1-5 - - TRBV7-3 TGTGCCAGCAGCCAGCGGGGGGCCAATCAGCCCCAGCATTTT CASSQRGANQPQHF
17 TRBJ1-6 - - TRBV4-2 TGTGCCAGCAGCCAAGATGAGAGGGTTCGATATAATTCACCCCTCCACTTT CASSQDERVRYNSPLHF
15 TRBJ1-5 - TRBD1 TRBV6-6 TGTGCCAGCCGAACCGGGACAGGAATCATTCAGCCCCAGCATTTT CASRTGTGIIQPQHF
11 TRBJ1-3 - - TRBV7-9 TGTGCCAGCAGCTCGGGGAACACCATATATTTT CASSSGNTIYF
18 TRBJ2-3 - TRBD2 TRBV4-3 TGCGCCAGCAGCCAAGGGTCGACTAGCGGGAGAAGCACAGATACGCAGTATTTT CASSQGSTSGRSTDTQYF
15 TRBJ1-5 - - TRBV5-4 TGTGCCAGCAGCCCGGGGACGGACCGCAATCAGCCCCAGCATTTT CASSPGTDRNQPQHF
15 TRBJ1-1 once - TRBV7-3 TGTGCCAGCAGCTTACCTCCAGCAATGAACACTGAAGCTTTCTTT CASSLPPAMNTEAFF
15 TRBJ2-2 - TRBD1 TRBV2 TGTGCCAGCAGTGAGACCGGGACAGGGTACGGGGAGCTGTTTTTT CASSETGTGYGELFF
15 TRBJ2-7 few TRBD2 TRBV27 TGTGCCAGCAGTTTTCCGGGACTAGGTTACTACGAGCAGTACTTC CASSFPGLGYYEQYF
15 TRBJ2-5 - - TRBV25-1 TGTGCCAGCACCAAGGGGGTGGGGGCCGGGGAGACCCAGTACTTC CASTKGVGAGETQYF